The 27 T cell receptor beta chains presented below share a single source sample, sequenced in a study of T cells in Graves' hyperthyroidism and ophthalmopathy (dated by TCRdb to about 2019). The library was prepared using multiplex PCR. The listed sequencing device is Illumina HiSeq 2000. The TCR beta CDR3 regions were amplified from the RNA transcripts. The first round of RT-PCR for the TCR CDR3 was performed with the HTBI primer set and the Qiagen OneStep RT-PCR kit. Clones were called with MiXCR by TCRdb after fastp trimmed the public reads at Q25, and only in-frame beta chains were retained. Every distinct CDR3 protein forms one entry, paired with its most common genes and DNA. This sample holds fewer than 900,000 distinct CDR3 sequences; approximately 18% were observed only once. The ten largest clones represent 16% of the sample. The sequencing sample was made of blood. The receptors come from a woman in her fifties or sixties with Graves' hyperthyroidism that later progressed to Graves' ophthalmopathy.

The chain combines TRBV12-3 or TRBV12-4 with TRBJ1-4; D is unclear. Trimming stripped 4 bases from V and 7 bases from J, with 19 bases between. This CDR3 is 16 amino acids long. The CDR3 loop is CASSSERGEFSEKLFF. The CDR3 nucleotides are TGTGCCAGCAGTTCAGAACGCGGGGAATTCAGTGAAAAACTGTTTTTT.

The rearrangement uses TRBV11-3 and TRBJ2-5; 9 bases align to TRBD1. CDR3 size: 15 residues. Trimming at V came to 5 bases and at J to 4 bases, leaving 8 bases not matched to a gene. Germline lookup yields CDR1 SGHNT and CDR2 YENEEA. The CDR3 sequence: CASSAGQGTRETQYF. The CDR3 DNA follows: TGTGCCAGCAGCGCTGGACAGGGGACGAGAGAGACCCAGTACTTC.

V usage is TRBV6-6 and J usage is TRBJ2-1; 10 bases agree with TRBD1. Germline CDR1 reads MNHNY; CDR2 reads SVGAGI (reference sequence). The V gene end was trimmed by 1 base and the J gene end by 6 bases; junction bases not matched to a gene: 3. CDR3 length: 15 residues. The CDR3: CASSYFGTGANEQFF. In DNA, the CDR3 is TGTGCCAGCAGTTACTTCGGGACAGGGGCCAATGAGCAGTTCTTC.

This clonotype was found a few times. J is TRBJ2-1 and V is TRBV5-1, with TRBD2 identical over 8 bases. The V gene end was trimmed by 0 bases and the J gene end by 6 bases; junction bases not matched to a gene: 14. The CDR3 runs to 18 residues. Germline CDR1 and CDR2: SGHRS and YFSETQ. The CDR3 loop reads CASSLERLRTSRINEQFF. The CDR3 coding sequence is TGCGCCAGCAGCTTGGAACGTTTACGGACTAGCCGTATCAATGAGCAGTTCTTC.

This clonotype was observed many times. V is TRBV28 and J is TRBJ1-1; possible D gene TRBD1, 5 bases. V was clipped by 3 bases and J by 4 bases, with 12 bases between them. The CDR3 sequence is 14 residues long. From germline, CDR1 is MDHEN and CDR2 SYDVKM. Written as DNA, the CDR3 is TGTGCCAGCAGTTTTCCAGGGATGGGCACTGAAGCTTTCTTT. It translates to CASSFPGMGTEAFF.

At least ten counts were recorded for this clonotype. The chain is built from TRBV12-3 or TRBV12-4 and TRBJ2-5, with TRBD1 matching 10 bases. V dropped 2 bases and J dropped 2; count of bases not matched to a gene: 2. This CDR3 contains 15 residues. CDR3 bases: TGTGCCAGCAGTTTAAGGGACAGGGGTCAAGAGACCCAGTACTTC. It translates to CASSLRDRGQETQYF.

This clonotype was counted many times. The rearrangement joins TRBV12-3 or TRBV12-4 to TRBJ2-3, with D perhaps TRBD2 (6 bases). The CDR3 consists of 16 residues. V was clipped by 3 bases and J by 4 bases, with 17 bases between them. CDR3 nucleotide sequence: TGTGCCAGCAGTTTCTCCCCGGGAGTGCGTGCAGATACGCAGTATTTT. It yields the protein CASSFSPGVRADTQYF.

This clonotype was counted a few times. V usage is TRBV10-3 and J usage is TRBJ1-6; the D is unclear. Trimming pared 0 bases from V and 7 bases from J, leaving 10 bases between. The germline V gene encodes CDR1 ENHRY and CDR2 SYGVKD. CDR3 size: 15 residues. CDR3 bases: TGTGCCATCAGTGAGTCTATGGGTCGGAATTCACCCCTCCACTTT. This encodes CAISESMGRNSPLHF.

At least ten counts were recorded for this clonotype. The genes are TRBV29-1 and TRBJ1-1; no firm D call. CDR3 length equals 9 residues. Per the germline V gene, CDR1 is SQVTM and CDR2 is ANQGSEA. The V gene lost 0 bases and the J gene lost 10 bases, with 3 bases spanning the gap. CDR3 protein: CSVEDLAFF. The DNA for the CDR3 is TGCAGCGTTGAAGATCTAGCTTTCTTT. Full variable domain (rest looked up from reference TRBV29-1 and TRBJ1-1): SAVISQKPSRDICQRGTSLTIQCQVDSQVTMMFWYRQQPGQSLTLIATANQGSEATYESGFVIDKFPISRPNLTFSTLTVSNMSPEDSSIYLCSVEDLAFFGQGTRLTVV.

The V and J genes are TRBV7-3 and TRBJ2-2; D unresolved. V lost 5 bases to trimming and J lost 2 bases, with 9 bases between them. There are 14 residues in the CDR3. CDR1 SGHTA and CDR2 FQGTGA come from the germline V gene. CDR3 in amino acids: CASSPMRNTGELFF. The CDR3 DNA reads as TGTGCCAGCAGCCCAATGCGAAACACCGGGGAGCTGTTTTTT.

J is TRBJ1-3 and V is TRBV6-5; D gene uncertain. Trimming took off 2 bases at V and 1 base at J, with 6 bases between the two ends. The CDR3 loop spans 14 amino acids. CDR1 is MNHEY, CDR2 SVGAGI, per germline. The CDR3 protein is CASSYRESGNTIYF. The CDR3 coding sequence is TGTGCCAGCAGTTACAGGGAATCTGGAAACACCATATATTTT.

This clonotype has only a few counts. The genes are TRBV6-2 or TRBV6-3 and TRBJ2-3; the match to TRBD2 covers 13 bases. CDR1 is MNHEY and CDR2 is SVGEGT in the germline V gene. This CDR3 comprises 21 residues. Losses at the gene ends were 5 bases for V and 0 bases for J; bases not matched to a gene: 17. The CDR3 sequence is CASSVRTSGGFWATSTDTQYF. Here the CDR3 DNA reads TGTGCCAGCAGTGTAAGGACTAGCGGGGGATTTTGGGCTACTAGCACAGATACGCAGTATTTT.

This chain uses TRBV19 with TRBJ1-5, with a possible D match to TRBD1 (6 bases). V lost 2 bases, J lost 3 bases, and 14 bases lay in between. The CDR3 is made up of 16 amino acids. Germline-derived CDR1 and CDR2 are LNHDA and SQIVND (reference sequence). CDR3 protein: CASSIPSRGPNQPQHF. In nucleotides, the CDR3 is TGTGCCAGTAGTATACCCTCTCGGGGGCCCAATCAGCCCCAGCATTTT.

In this sample, this clonotype turned up a few times. V gene TRBV7-2 combines with J gene TRBJ1-1; TRBD1 might be the D (5 bases). Germline V gene data show CDR1 as SGHTA and CDR2 as FQGNSA. With 5 bases removed from V and 10 bases from J, the gap between germline ends came to 14 bases. The CDR3 extends over 12 amino acids. CDR3 residues: CASSPSVGTAFF. DNA for the CDR3: TGTGCCAGCAGCCCTTCGGTCGGGACAGCTTTCTTT.

This clonotype came up a few times. CDR3 DNA sequence: TGTGCCAGCAGCGACCGACGAATTTCGGGGGGGCCATGGGATGAGCAGTTCTTC. Translating it yields CASSDRRISGGPWDEQFF. The chain has TRBV3-1 and TRBJ2-1, with 8 nucleotides matching TRBD2. V lost 5 bases and J lost 8; bases outside the gene matches: 20. The V gene's germline CDR1 is LGHDT and CDR2 YNNKEL (reference sequence). This CDR3 spans 18 amino acids.

This clonotype was detected a few times. The chain has TRBV18 and TRBJ1-1, with D perhaps TRBD1 (5 bases). The CDR3 totals 13 residues. V shed 4 bases and J shed 5 bases, with 11 bases lying between them. Germline-derived CDR1 and CDR2 are KGHSH and LQKENI. The DNA for the CDR3 is TGTGCCAGCTCACGCGGGGACTTGACTGAAGCTTTCTTT. Translated, it gives CASSRGDLTEAFF.

J is TRBJ2-3 and V is TRBV29-1, with 10 nucleotides matching TRBD2. Germline CDR1 reads SQVTM; CDR2 reads ANQGSEA. The CDR3 contains 16 residues. The V gene end was trimmed by 1 base and the J gene end by 6 bases; junction bases not matched to a gene: 10. The CDR3 reads CSVEVAASGGPDTQYF. The CDR3 coding sequence is TGCAGCGTTGAAGTAGCGGCTAGCGGGGGTCCCGATACGCAGTATTTT.

In its sample, this clonotype was seen many times. The V call is TRBV2, the J call TRBJ1-6, with TRBD1 identical over 7 bases. The germline V gene has CDR1 SNHLY and CDR2 FYNNEI. The J segment lost 5 bases and the V segment lost 5 bases, leaving 6 bases of the junction unmatched. This CDR3 is built from 15 residues. The CDR3 nucleotides are TGTGCCAGCAGTACAACGGGACAGAATAATTCACCCCTCCACTTT. As protein: CASSTTGQNNSPLHF.

There are many counts of this clonotype. The chain recombines TRBV3-1 with TRBJ1-2; D is ambiguous. This CDR3 is built from 12 residues. The V gene's germline CDR1 is LGHDT and CDR2 YNNKEL (reference sequence). V lost 7 bases, J lost 4 bases, and 10 bases lay in between. The CDR3 DNA reads as TGTGCCAGCAAGTCGTCGGCCTATGGCTACACCTTC. Translation: CASKSSAYGYTF.

This clonotype occurred a few times. CDR3 region: CASSLMSDGEQFF. Written as DNA, the CDR3 is TGCGCCAGCAGCTTGATGAGCGACGGTGAGCAGTTCTTC. The chain is built from TRBV5-1 and TRBJ2-1, with D unclear. The CDR3 extends over 13 amino acids. CDR1 is SGHRS, CDR2 YFSETQ, per germline. The V gene lost 1 base and the J gene lost 9 bases, with 11 bases spanning the gap.

This clonotype was observed a few times. The rearrangement uses TRBV20-1 and TRBJ1-6; possible D gene TRBD1, 5 bases. Germline V gene lookup returns CDR1 DFQATT and CDR2 SNEGSKA (reference sequence). The CDR3 spans 16 residues. Deletions cut 2 bases from V and 7 bases from J, with 18 bases between. CDR3 nucleotide sequence: TGCAGTGCTAGATTCTTGACGGGGACCGACAATTCACCCCTCCACTTT. Translation: CSARFLTGTDNSPLHF.

The rearrangement joins TRBV6-1 to TRBJ2-1; a possible D gene is TRBD1 (7 bases). This CDR3 is built from 16 residues. Germline assignment: CDR1 MNHNS and CDR2 SASEGT. Trimming removed 5 bases at V and 7 bases at J, with 21 bases between. The DNA for the CDR3 is TGTGCCAGCAGTCCGGCCTCAGGGGGGTTTGGAAATGAGCAGTTCTTC. It translates to CASSPASGGFGNEQFF.

There are many counts of this clonotype. V is TRBV11-2 and J is TRBJ1-3; D unclear. The CDR3 spans 14 residues. Germline loops: CDR1 SGHAT, CDR2 FQNNGV. The V gene lost 5 bases and the J gene lost 4 bases, with 12 bases spanning the gap. DNA for the CDR3: TGTGCCAGCAGCCCCGAGCTTGGCGGAAACACCATATATTTT. Translation: CASSPELGGNTIYF.

This chain links TRBV6-5 with TRBJ2-7, with a weak D call TRBD1 (6 bases). Germline assignment: CDR1 MNHEY and CDR2 SVGAGI. Trimming shortened V by 2 bases and J by 4 bases, and 15 bases separated the two germline ends. The CDR3 totals 15 residues. The CDR3 sequence is CASSYGDTPLYEQYF. The CDR3 nucleotides read TGTGCCAGCAGTTACGGGGACACCCCTCTGTACGAGCAGTACTTC.

The chain combines TRBV7-9 with TRBJ1-2; 10 positions agree with TRBD1. J was trimmed by 4 bases and V by 4 bases; bases with no gene match: 9. Per germline, CDR1 SEHNR and CDR2 FQNEAQ (reference sequence). This CDR3 has 16 amino acids. The CDR3 protein is CASSSGPGQGLYGYTF. The CDR3 nucleotides are TGTGCCAGCAGCTCCGGACCGGGACAGGGGCTCTATGGCTACACCTTC.

This clonotype was seen many times. This chain joins TRBV11-2 and TRBJ2-3, with a tentative D call TRBD2 (6 bases). The CDR3 runs 17 residues. CDR1 is SGHAT, CDR2 FQNNGV, per germline. V was clipped by 2 bases and J by 4 bases, with 19 bases between them. CDR3 nucleotide sequence: TGTGCCAGCAGCTTAAGACTCAGAAACCCGGGGGCAGATACGCAGTATTTT. Translation gives CASSLRLRNPGADTQYF.

At least ten counts were recorded for this clonotype. This chain uses TRBV3-1 with TRBJ1-1; D is unclear. V lost 2 bases and J lost 1, with 8 bases in between. Germline V CDR1 and CDR2: LGHDT, YNNKEL (reference sequence). The CDR3 covers 14 residues. Written as DNA, the CDR3 is TGTGCCAGCAGCCAATTCGAGGGGAACACTGAAGCTTTCTTT. Its protein product is CASSQFEGNTEAFF.